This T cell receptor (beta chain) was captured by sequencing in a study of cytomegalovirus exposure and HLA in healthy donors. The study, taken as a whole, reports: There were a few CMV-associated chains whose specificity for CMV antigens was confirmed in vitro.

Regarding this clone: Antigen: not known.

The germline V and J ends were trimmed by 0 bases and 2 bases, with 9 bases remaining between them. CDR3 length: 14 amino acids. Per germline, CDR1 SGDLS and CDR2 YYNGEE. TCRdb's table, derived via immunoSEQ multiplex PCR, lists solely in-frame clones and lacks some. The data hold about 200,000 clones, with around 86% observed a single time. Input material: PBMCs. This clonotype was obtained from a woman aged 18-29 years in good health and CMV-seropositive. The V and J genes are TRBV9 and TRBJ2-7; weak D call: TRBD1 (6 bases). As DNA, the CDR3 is TGTGCCAGCAGCGTAGGTGGGGGCGCCTACGAGCAGTACTTC. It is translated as CASSVGGGAYEQYF.